The following is a T cell receptor (beta chain) sequence with its context. The sample belongs to a study of CD4 T cells in relation to SARS-CoV-2 and coronaviruses. Study-wide background: Median patient age was roughly 40 years, spanning 21 to 72 years.

TCRdb's copy holds only in-frame clones and misses some; the assay was immunoSEQ multiplex PCR. Counted here are about 37,000 clones, roughly 85% occurring once; the ten biggest clones make up roughly 3%. The TCR was taken from an adult with COVID-19. Sample: memory CD4+ T cells from PBMCs.

In nucleotides, the CDR3 is TGTGCCAGCAGCTTAGCGGGAAACACCATATATTTT. Protein sequence: CASSLAGNTIYF. This rearrangement joins TRBV7-9 to TRBJ1-3; D is unresolved. Germline V gene lookup returns CDR1 SEHNR and CDR2 FQNEAQ (reference sequence). This CDR3 has 12 amino acids. Trimming cost V 0 bases and J 4 bases, with 1 base left between them.